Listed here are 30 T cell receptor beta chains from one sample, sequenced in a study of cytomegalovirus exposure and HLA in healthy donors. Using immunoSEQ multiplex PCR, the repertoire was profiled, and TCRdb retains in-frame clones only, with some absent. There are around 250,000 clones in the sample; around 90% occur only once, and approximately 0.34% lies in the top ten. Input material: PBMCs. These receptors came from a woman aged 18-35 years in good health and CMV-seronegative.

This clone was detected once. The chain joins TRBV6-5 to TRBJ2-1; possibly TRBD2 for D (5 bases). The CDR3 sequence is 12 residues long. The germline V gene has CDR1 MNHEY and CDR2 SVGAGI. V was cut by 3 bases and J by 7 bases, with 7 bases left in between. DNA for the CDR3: TGTGCCAGCAGTTATCCGGGGAATGAGCAGTTCTTC. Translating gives CASSYPGNEQFF.

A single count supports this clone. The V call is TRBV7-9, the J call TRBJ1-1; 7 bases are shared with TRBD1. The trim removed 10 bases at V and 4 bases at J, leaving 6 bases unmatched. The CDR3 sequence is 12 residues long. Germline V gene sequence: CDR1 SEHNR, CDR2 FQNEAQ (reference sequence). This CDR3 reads CATRQGITEAFF. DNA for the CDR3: TGTGCCACCCGACAGGGAATCACTGAAGCTTTCTTT. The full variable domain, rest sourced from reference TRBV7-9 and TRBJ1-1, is DTGVSQNPRHKITKRGQNVTFRCDPISEHNRLYWYRQTLGQGPEFLTYFQNEAQLEKSRLLSDRFSAERPKGSFSTLEIQRTEQGDSAMYLCATRQGITEAFFGQGTRLTVV.

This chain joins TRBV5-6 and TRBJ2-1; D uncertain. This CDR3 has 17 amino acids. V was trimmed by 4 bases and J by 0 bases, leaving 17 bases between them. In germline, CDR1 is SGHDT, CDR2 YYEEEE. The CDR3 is CASSHTARSDSYNEQFF. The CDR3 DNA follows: TGTGCCAGCAGCCATACTGCGAGGTCGGACTCCTACAATGAGCAGTTCTTC.

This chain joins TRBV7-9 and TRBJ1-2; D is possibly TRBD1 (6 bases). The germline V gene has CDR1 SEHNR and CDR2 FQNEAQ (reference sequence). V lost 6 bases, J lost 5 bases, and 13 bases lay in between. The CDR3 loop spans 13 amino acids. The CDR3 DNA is TGTGCCAGCAGTTTCACAGGGCCATATGGCTACACCTTC. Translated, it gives CASSFTGPYGYTF.

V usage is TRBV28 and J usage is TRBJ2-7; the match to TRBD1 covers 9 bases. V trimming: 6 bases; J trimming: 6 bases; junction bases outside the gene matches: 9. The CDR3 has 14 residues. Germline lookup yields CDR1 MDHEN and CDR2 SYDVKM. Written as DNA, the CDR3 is TGTGCCAGCAGCATCGCCGGGACAGGGTCCGAGCAGTACGTC. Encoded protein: CASSIAGTGSEQYV.

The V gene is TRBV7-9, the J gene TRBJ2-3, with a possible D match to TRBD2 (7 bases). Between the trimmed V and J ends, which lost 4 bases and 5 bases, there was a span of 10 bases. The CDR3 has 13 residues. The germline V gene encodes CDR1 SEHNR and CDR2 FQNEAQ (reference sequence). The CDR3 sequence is CASSSGGKDTQYF. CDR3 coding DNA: TGTGCCAGCAGCTCGGGGGGCAAAGATACGCAGTATTTT.

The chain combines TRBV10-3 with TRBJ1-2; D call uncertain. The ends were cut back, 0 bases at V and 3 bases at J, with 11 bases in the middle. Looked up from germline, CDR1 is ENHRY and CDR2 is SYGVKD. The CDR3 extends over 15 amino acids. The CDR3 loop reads CAISESIGGDYGYTF. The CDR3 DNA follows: TGTGCCATCAGTGAGTCTATCGGCGGCGACTATGGCTACACCTTC.

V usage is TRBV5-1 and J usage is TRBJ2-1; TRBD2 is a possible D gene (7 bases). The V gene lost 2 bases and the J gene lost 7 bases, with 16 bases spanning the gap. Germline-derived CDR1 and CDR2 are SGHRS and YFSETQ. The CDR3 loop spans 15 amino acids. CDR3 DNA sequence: TGCGCCAGCAGCTTCCACGGGGGGCCAGGGAATGAGCAGTTCTTC. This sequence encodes CASSFHGGPGNEQFF.

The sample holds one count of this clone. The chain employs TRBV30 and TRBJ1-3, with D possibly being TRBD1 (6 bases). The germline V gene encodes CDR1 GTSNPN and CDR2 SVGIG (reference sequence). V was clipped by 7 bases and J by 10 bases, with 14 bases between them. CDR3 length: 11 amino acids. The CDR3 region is CAYARGPTIYF. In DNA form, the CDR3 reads TGTGCCTACGCCAGGGGACCAACCATATATTTT.

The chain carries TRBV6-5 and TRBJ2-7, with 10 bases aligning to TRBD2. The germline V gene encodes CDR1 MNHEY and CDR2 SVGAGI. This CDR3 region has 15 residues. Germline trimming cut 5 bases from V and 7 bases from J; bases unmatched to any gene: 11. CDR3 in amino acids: CASSTLAGENREQYV. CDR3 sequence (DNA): TGTGCCAGCAGTACCCTAGCGGGGGAAAATAGGGAGCAGTACGTC.

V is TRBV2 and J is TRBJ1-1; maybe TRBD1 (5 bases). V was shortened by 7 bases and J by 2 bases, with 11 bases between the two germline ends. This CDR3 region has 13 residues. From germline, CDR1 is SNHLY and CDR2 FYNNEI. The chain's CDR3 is CASTWGLNTEAFF. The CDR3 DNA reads TGTGCCAGCACTTGGGGACTAAACACTGAAGCTTTCTTT.

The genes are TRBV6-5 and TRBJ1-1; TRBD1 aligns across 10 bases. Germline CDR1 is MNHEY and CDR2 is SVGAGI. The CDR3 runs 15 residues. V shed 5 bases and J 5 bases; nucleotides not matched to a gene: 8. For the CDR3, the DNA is TGTGCCAGCAGTAAGCCTGGACAGGGGGGGACTGAAGCTTTCTTT. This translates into CASSKPGQGGTEAFF.

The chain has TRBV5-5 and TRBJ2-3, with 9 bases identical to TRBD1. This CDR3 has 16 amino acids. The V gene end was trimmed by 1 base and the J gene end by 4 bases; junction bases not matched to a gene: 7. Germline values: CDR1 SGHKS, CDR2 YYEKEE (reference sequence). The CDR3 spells CASSLIWTGEPDTQYF. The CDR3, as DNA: TGTGCCAGCAGCTTGATTTGGACAGGGGAGCCAGATACGCAGTATTTT. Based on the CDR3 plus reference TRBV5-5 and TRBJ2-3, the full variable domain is DAGVTQSPTHLIKTRGQQVTLRCSPISGHKSVSWYQQVLGQGPQFIFQYYEKEERGRGNFPDRFSARQFPNYSSELNVNALLLGDSALYLCASSLIWTGEPDTQYFGPGTRLTVL.

CDR3 DNA sequence: TGTGCCATCTGGGACAGCAATTCACCCCTCCACTTT. It encodes CAIWDSNSPLHF. J is TRBJ1-6 and V is TRBV10-3, with 7 bases matching TRBD1. Germline CDR1 and CDR2: ENHRY and SYGVKD. With 8 bases clipped from V and 7 bases from J, the junction kept 2 bases outside the gene matches. The CDR3 has 12 residues.

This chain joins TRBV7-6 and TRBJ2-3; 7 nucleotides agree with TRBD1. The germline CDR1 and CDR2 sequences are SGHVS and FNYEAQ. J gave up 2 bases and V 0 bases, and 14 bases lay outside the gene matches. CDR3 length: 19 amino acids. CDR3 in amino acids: CASSLAPGGQAVSTDTQYF. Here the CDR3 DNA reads TGTGCCAGCAGCTTAGCCCCCGGAGGACAGGCCGTCTCCACAGATACGCAGTATTTT.

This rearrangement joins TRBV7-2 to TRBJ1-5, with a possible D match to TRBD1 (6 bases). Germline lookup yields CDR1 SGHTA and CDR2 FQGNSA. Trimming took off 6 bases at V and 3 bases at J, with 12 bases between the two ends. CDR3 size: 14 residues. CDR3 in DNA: TGTGCCAGCAGTTTTACAGGGAACAATCAGCCCCAGCATTTT. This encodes CASSFTGNNQPQHF.

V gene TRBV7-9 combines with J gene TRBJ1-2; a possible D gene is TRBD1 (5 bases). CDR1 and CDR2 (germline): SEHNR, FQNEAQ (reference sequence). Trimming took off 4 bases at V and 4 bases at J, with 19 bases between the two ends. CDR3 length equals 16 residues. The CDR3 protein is CASSSHPSGAIYGYTF. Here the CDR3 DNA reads TGTGCCAGCAGCTCACACCCGAGTGGGGCGATCTATGGCTACACCTTC.

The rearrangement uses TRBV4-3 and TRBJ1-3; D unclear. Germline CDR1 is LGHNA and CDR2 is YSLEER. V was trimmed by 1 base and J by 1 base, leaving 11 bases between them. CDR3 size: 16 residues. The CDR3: CASSQALRESGNTIYF. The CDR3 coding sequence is TGCGCCAGCAGCCAAGCTCTCCGAGAATCTGGAAACACCATATATTTT.

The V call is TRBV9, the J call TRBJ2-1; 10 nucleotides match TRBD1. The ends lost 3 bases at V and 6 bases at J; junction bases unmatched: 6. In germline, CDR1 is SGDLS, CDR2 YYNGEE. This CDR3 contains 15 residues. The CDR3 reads CASSEGTGAGNEQFF. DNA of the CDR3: TGTGCCAGCAGCGAAGGGACAGGGGCTGGCAATGAGCAGTTCTTC.

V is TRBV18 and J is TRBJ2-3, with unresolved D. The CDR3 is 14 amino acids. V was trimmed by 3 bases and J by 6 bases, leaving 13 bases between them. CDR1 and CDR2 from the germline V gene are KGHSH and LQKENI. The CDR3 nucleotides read TGTGCCAGCTCACCCCAGGAACTTTCGGATACGCAGTATTTT. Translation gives CASSPQELSDTQYF.

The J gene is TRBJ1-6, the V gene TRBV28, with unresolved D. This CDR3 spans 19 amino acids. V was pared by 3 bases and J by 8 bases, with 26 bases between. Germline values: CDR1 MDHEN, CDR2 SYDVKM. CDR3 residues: CASSFRARGSGPYDSPLHF. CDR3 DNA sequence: TGTGCCAGCAGTTTTCGGGCAAGAGGCAGCGGCCCATATGATTCACCCCTCCACTTT.

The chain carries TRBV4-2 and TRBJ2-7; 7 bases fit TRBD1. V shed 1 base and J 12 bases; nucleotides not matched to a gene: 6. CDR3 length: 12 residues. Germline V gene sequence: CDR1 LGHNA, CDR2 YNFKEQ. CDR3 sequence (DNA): TGTGCCAGCAGCCAAGGGACAGGAAAGCGGTACTTC. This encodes CASSQGTGKRYF.

Here the CDR3 reads CASSPMERGASRVFEQYF. Here the CDR3 DNA reads TGTGCCAGCAGCCCTATGGAGCGGGGGGCCTCTCGGGTTTTCGAGCAGTACTTC. The rearrangement links TRBV7-9 to TRBJ2-7; 9 bases match TRBD2. Per the germline V gene, CDR1 is SEHNR and CDR2 is FQNEAQ (reference sequence). This CDR3 spans 18 amino acids. Trimming cost V 5 bases and J 6 bases; bases outside gene matches: 20.

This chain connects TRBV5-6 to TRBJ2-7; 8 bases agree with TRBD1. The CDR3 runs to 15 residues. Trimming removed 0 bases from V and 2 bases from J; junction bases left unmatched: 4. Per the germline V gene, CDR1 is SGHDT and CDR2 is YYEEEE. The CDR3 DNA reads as TGTGCCAGCAGCTTGGGACAGGGGATGACCTACGAGCAGTACGTC. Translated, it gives CASSLGQGMTYEQYV.

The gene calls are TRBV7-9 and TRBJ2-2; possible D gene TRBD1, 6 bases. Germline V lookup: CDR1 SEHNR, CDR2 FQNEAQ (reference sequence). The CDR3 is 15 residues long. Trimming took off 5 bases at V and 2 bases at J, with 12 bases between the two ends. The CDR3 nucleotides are TGTGCCAGCAGCCCCGGACAGATTAACACCGGGGAGCTGTTTTTT. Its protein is CASSPGQINTGELFF.

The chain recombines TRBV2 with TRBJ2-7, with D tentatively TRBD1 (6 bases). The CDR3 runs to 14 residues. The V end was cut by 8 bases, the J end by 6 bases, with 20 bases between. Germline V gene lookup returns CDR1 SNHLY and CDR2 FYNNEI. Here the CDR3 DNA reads TGTGCCAGCGCCTGGGACATCGGAGGCCTCGAGCAGTACTTC. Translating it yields CASAWDIGGLEQYF.

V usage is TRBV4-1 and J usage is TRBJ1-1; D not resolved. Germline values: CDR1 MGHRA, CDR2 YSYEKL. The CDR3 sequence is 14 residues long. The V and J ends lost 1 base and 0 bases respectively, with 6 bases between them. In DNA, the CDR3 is TGCGCCAGCAGCCAAGCAGCGGTGAACACTGAAGCTTTCTTT. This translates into CASSQAAVNTEAFF.

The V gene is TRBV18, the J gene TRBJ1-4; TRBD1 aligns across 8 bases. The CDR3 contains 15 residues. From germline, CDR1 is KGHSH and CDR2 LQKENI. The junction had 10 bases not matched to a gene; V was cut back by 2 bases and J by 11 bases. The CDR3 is CASSPFAGGEAKLFF. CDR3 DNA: TGTGCCAGCTCACCATTCGCAGGGGGCGAGGCTAAACTGTTTTTT.

CDR3: CASSPQQDGNGYTF. The CDR3 region has the DNA TGTGCCAGCTCACCACAACAGGATGGGAATGGCTACACCTTC. The rearrangement links TRBV18 to TRBJ1-2; weak D call: TRBD1 (5 bases). V was shortened by 1 base and J by 6 bases, with 12 bases between the two germline ends. Germline loops: CDR1 KGHSH, CDR2 LQKENI. The CDR3 has 14 residues.

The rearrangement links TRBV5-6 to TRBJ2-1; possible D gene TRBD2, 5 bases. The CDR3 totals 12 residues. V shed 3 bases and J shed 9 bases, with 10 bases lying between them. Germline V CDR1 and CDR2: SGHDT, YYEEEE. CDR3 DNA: TGTGCCAGCAGCTCCGTAAGCGGTGAGCAGTTCTTC. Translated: CASSSVSGEQFF.